This is a list of T cell receptor beta chains from one sample in a study of post-analysis software for immune sequencing data. TCRdb called the PCR reads again in MiXCR, with one record for every CDR3 protein. The sample shows around 200,000 distinct CDR3 sequences, 29% of them seen only once. Material: blood. Every receptor here comes from a girl aged 2-17 years with multiple sclerosis. Both conserved end residues are part of each CDR3. The D gene is left open where the match is weak. The listing skips clone size in some rows; elsewhere it reads once, few, many or a size class.

TRBJ1-2	TRBV6-6	13	NA	few	CASTSRDLGGYTF	TGTGCCAGCACTTCCCGGGATCTAGGTGGCTACACCTTC
TRBJ2-7	TRBV10-3	15	NA	NA	CAISPTLRQPYEQYF	TGTGCCATCAGCCCGACATTAAGACAGCCCTACGAGCAGTACTTC
TRBJ1-5	TRBV21-1	13	NA	NA	CASSRGSVQPQHF	TGTGCCAGCAGCAGGGGGTCGGTGCAGCCCCAGCATTTT
TRBJ2-1	TRBV20-1	15	TRBD2	many	CSALGGTSRYNEQFF	TGCAGTGCTCTCGGAGGGACTAGCAGGTACAATGAGCAGTTCTTC
TRBJ1-6	TRBV12-3/TRBV12-4	13	NA	NA	CASSFTGDSPLHF	TGTGCCAGCAGTTTTACGGGGGATTCACCCCTCCACTTT
TRBJ1-6	TRBV4-3	17	NA	few	CASSQDLGDTYNSPLHF	TGCGCCAGCAGCCAAGATTTAGGGGATACCTATAATTCACCCCTCCACTTT
TRBJ1-1	TRBV7-2	13	TRBD1	NA	CASSPDRGRQAFF	TGTGCCAGCAGCCCGGACAGGGGGCGTCAGGCTTTCTTT
TRBJ1-5	TRBV2	15	NA	NA	CASSGDRYSNQPQHF	TGTGCCAGCAGTGGGGACCGGTATAGCAATCAGCCCCAGCATTTT
TRBJ1-1	TRBV3-1	14	NA	NA	CASSQGAERTEAFF	TGTGCCAGCAGCCAAGGAGCTGAGAGGACTGAAGCTTTCTTT
TRBJ2-1	TRBV30	12	NA	few	CAWGSSYNEQFF	TGTGCCTGGGGAAGCTCCTACAATGAGCAGTTCTTC
TRBJ2-1	TRBV12-3/TRBV12-4	13	TRBD1	many	CASRPTGNNEQFF	TGTGCCAGCAGACCGACAGGGAACAATGAGCAGTTCTTC
TRBJ2-7	TRBV10-3	14	TRBD2	many	CAISASGRFYEQYF	TGTGCCATCAGTGCCAGCGGGAGATTCTACGAGCAGTACTTC
TRBJ2-5	TRBV20-1	10	NA	many	CSASQETQYF	TGCAGTGCTAGTCAAGAGACCCAGTACTTC
TRBJ1-5	TRBV12-3/TRBV12-4	13	NA	many	CASRTQGGQPQHF	TGTGCCAGCAGGACCCAGGGCGGACAGCCCCAGCATTTT
TRBJ2-1	TRBV6-5	14	TRBD2	NA	CASHSGATSNEQFF	TGTGCCAGCCACAGCGGGGCCACAAGCAATGAGCAGTTCTTC
TRBJ1-2	TRBV20-1	12	NA	few	CSARVAAGGYTF	TGCAGTGCTAGGGTGGCAGCGGGCGGCTACACCTTC
TRBJ2-7	TRBV5-4	16	TRBD2	many	CASTLAGGQGVYEQYF	TGTGCCAGCACGCTAGCGGGGGGACAGGGAGTCTACGAGCAGTACTTC
TRBJ1-2	TRBV6-5	16	NA	many	CASSPHHNPAGSGYTF	TGTGCCAGCAGTCCCCATCACAACCCGGCCGGTTCGGGCTACACCTTC
TRBJ2-1	TRBV5-1	15	NA	few	CASSFSGPPGNEQFF	TGCGCCAGCAGCTTCAGCGGTCCCCCAGGGAATGAGCAGTTCTTC